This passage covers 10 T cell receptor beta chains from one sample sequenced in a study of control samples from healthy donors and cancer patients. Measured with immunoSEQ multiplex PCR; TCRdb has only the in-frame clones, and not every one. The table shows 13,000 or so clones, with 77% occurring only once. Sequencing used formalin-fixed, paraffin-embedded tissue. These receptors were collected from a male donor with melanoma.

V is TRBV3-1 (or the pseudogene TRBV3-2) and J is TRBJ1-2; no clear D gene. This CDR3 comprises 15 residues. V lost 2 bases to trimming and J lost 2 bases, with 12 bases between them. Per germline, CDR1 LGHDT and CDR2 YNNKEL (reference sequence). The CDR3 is CASSQLGGRNYGYTF. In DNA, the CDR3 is TGTGCCAGCAGCCAACTGGGCGGACGGAACTATGGCTACACCTTC.

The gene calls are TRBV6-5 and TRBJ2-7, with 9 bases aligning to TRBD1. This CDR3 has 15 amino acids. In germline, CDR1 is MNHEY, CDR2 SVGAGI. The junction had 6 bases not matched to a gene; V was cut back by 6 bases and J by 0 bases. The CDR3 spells CASRRSGQGSYEQYF. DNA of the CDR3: TGTGCCAGCAGGCGATCGGGACAGGGCTCCTACGAGCAGTACTTC.

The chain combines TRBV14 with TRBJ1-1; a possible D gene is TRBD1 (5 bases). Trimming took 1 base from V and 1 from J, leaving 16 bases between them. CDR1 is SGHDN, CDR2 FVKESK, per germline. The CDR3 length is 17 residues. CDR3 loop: CASSQAGIGQGNTEAFF. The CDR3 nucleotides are TGTGCCAGCAGCCAAGCAGGGATAGGGCAGGGGAACACTGAAGCTTTCTTT.

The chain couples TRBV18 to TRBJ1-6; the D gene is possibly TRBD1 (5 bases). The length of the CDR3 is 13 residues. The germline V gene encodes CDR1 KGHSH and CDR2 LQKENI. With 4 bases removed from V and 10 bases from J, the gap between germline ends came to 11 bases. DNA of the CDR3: TGTGCCAGCTCACGTCAGGGATACTCACCCCTCCACTTT. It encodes CASSRQGYSPLHF.

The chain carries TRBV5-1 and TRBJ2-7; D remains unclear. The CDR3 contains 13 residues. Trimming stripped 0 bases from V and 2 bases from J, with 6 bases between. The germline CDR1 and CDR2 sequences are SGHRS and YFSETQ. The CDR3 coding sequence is TGCGCCAGCAGCTTGGCACGGACCTACGAGCAGTACTTC. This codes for CASSLARTYEQYF.

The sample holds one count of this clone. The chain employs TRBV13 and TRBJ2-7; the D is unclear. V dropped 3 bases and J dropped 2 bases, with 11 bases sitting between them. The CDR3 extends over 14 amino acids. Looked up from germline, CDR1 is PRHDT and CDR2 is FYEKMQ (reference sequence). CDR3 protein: CASSLITDTYEQYF. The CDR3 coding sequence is TGTGCCAGCAGCTTGATAACAGACACCTACGAGCAGTACTTC.

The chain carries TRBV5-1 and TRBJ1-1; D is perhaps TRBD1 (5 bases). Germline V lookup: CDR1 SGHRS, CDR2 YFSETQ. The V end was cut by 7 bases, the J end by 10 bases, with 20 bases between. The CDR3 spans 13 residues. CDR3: CASRSDLGLGAFF. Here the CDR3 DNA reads TGCGCCAGCCGAAGTGATTTGGGGCTGGGAGCTTTCTTT. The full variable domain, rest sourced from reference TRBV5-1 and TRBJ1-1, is KAGVTQTPRYLIKTRGQQVTLSCSPISGHRSVSWYQQTPGQGLQFLFEYFSETQRNKGNFPGRFSGRQFSNSRSEMNVSTLELGDSALYLCASRSDLGLGAFFGQGTRLTVV.

This CDR3 reads CASPMQGAPGANVLTF. The DNA of the CDR3 is TGTGCCAGCCCGATGCAGGGGGCTCCTGGGGCCAACGTCCTGACTTTC. This chain uses TRBV6-4 with TRBJ2-6; 8 nucleotides match TRBD1. The CDR3 is 16 residues long. Germline trimming cut 8 bases from V and 2 bases from J; bases unmatched to any gene: 8. Germline V lookup: CDR1 MRHNA, CDR2 SNTAGT.

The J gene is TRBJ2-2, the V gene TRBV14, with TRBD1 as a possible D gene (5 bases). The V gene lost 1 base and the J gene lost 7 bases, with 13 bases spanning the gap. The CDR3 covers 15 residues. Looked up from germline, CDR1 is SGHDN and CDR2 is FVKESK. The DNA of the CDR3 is TGTGCCAGCAGCCAAGCTCAGGGTACCATCGGGGAGCTGTTTTTT. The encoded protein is CASSQAQGTIGELFF.

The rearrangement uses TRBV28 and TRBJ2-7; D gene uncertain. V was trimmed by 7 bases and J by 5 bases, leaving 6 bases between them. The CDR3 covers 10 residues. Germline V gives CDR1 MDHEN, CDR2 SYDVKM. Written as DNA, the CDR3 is TGTGCCAGCAAGGAGAACGAGCAGTACTTC. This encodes CASKENEQYF.